These 30 T cell receptor beta chains came from one sample sequenced in a study of T cell responses to AZD1222 COVID-19 vaccine. Sequenced by immunoSEQ multiplex PCR; TCRdb stores in-frame clones only, minus some. This table holds 130,000 or so clones, roughly 93% found once. The specimen was peripheral blood, collected on day 0 of AZD1222 vaccination. The receptor set was obtained from an adult in good health.

The J gene is TRBJ1-1, the V gene TRBV29-1; D not certain. The CDR3 covers 13 residues. The germline CDR1 and CDR2 sequences are SQVTM and ANQGSEA. V was shortened by 5 bases and J by 1 base, with 11 bases between the two germline ends. DNA of the CDR3: TGCAGCGTTTACTTAGTGTCGAACACTGAAGCTTTCTTT. This codes for CSVYLVSNTEAFF.

The rearrangement joins TRBV20-1 to TRBJ2-3; 7 bases fit TRBD2. This CDR3 has 14 amino acids. CDR1 is DFQATT and CDR2 is SNEGSKA in the germline V gene (reference sequence). Trimming removed 3 bases from V and 1 base from J; junction bases left unmatched: 4. The DNA of the CDR3 is TGCAGTGCTAGTCGGGCGGGGGGCACAGATACGCAGTATTTT. Its protein is CSASRAGGTDTQYF.

The chain combines TRBV9 with TRBJ1-2; D is possibly TRBD1 (6 bases). This CDR3 contains 16 residues. The germline V gene has CDR1 SGDLS and CDR2 YYNGEE. V dropped 0 bases and J dropped 0 bases, with 12 bases sitting between them. The CDR3 sequence is CASSVVGQNSNYGYTF. CDR3 nucleotides: TGTGCCAGCAGCGTAGTTGGACAGAATTCTAACTATGGCTACACCTTC.

The chain uses TRBV19 and TRBJ1-1; D is undetermined. The CDR3 consists of 15 residues. Trimming left V 7 bases short and J 1 base short, with 16 bases between. Germline V gives CDR1 LNHDA, CDR2 SQIVND (reference sequence). CDR3 region: CASTPFGRQNTEAFF. CDR3 bases: TGTGCCAGTACCCCCTTCGGGAGGCAGAACACTGAAGCTTTCTTT.

This chain connects TRBV2 to TRBJ1-2, with TRBD1 matching 8 bases. J lost 8 bases, V lost 5 bases, and 10 bases had no gene match. CDR1 is SNHLY, CDR2 FYNNEI, per germline. The CDR3 contains 14 residues. In DNA, the CDR3 is TGTGCCAGCAGTCAGAGACAGGGGTTCTACGGCTACACCTTC. Protein sequence: CASSQRQGFYGYTF. The variable domain in full, completed from reference TRBV2 and TRBJ1-2, reads EPEVTQTPSHQVTQMGQEVILRCVPISNHLYFYWYRQILGQKVEFLVSFYNNEISEKSEIFDDQFSVERPDGSNFTLKIRSTKLEDSAMYFCASSQRQGFYGYTFGSGTRLTVV.

The chain employs TRBV27 and TRBJ1-5; a weak D match, TRBD1 (6 bases). This CDR3 has 15 amino acids. Germline values: CDR1 MNHEY, CDR2 SMNVEV (reference sequence). The V and J ends lost 5 bases and 5 bases respectively, with 16 bases between them. The CDR3 DNA reads TGTGCCAGCAGTCCTGTCGGACAGTTCGATCAGCCCCAGCATTTT. This encodes CASSPVGQFDQPQHF.

This sequence joins TRBV3-1 (or the pseudogene TRBV3-2) and TRBJ2-5; no definite D call. Trimming cost V 2 bases and J 3 bases, with 4 bases left between them. The CDR3 sequence is 12 residues long. Germline assignment: CDR1 LGHDT and CDR2 YNNKEL (reference sequence). In DNA, the CDR3 is TGTGCCAGCAGCCAAAGCGAAGAGACCCAGTACTTC. This gives the protein CASSQSEETQYF.

The rearrangement joins TRBV7-9 to TRBJ1-5; no clear D. Trimming cost V 2 bases and J 4 bases, with 3 bases left between them. Germline V gene data show CDR1 as SEHNR and CDR2 as FQNEAQ (reference sequence). The CDR3 is 12 amino acids. CDR3 in amino acids: CASSLPNQPQHF. Here the CDR3 DNA reads TGTGCCAGCAGCTTACCAAATCAGCCCCAGCATTTT. The variable domain in full, with the rest retrieved from reference TRBV7-9 and TRBJ1-5, is DTGVSQNPRHKITKRGQNVTFRCDPISEHNRLYWYRQTLGQGPEFLTYFQNEAQLEKSRLLSDRFSAERPKGSFSTLEIQRTEQGDSAMYLCASSLPNQPQHFGDGTRLSIL.

The chain carries TRBV11-2 and TRBJ2-4, with D tentatively TRBD2 (5 bases). V lost 0 bases and J 8 bases, leaving 14 bases between the germline ends. Germline CDR1 is SGHAT and CDR2 is FQNNGV. This CDR3 is built from 15 residues. The CDR3 DNA is TGTGCCAGCAGCTTAGATCGGCCTAGCTGGGACATTCAGTACTTC. As protein: CASSLDRPSWDIQYF.

This rearrangement joins TRBV5-1 to TRBJ1-1; tentatively, D is TRBD1 (5 bases). Germline V gene data show CDR1 as SGHRS and CDR2 as YFSETQ. The germline V and J ends were trimmed by 6 bases and 5 bases, with 20 bases remaining between them. This CDR3 is 15 amino acids long. Written as DNA, the CDR3 is TGCGCCAGCATGCGTGAGTCAGGGAGTGGGACTGAAGCTTTCTTT. Translation gives CASMRESGSGTEAFF.

The V call is TRBV10-3, the J call TRBJ1-1; D gene ambiguous. The germline V gene has CDR1 ENHRY and CDR2 SYGVKD. The CDR3 length is 12 residues. Trimming removed 0 bases from V and 4 bases from J, with 3 bases in between. The CDR3 DNA reads as TGTGCCATCAGTGAGTCAGTCACTGAAGCTTTCTTT. It encodes CAISESVTEAFF.

V usage is TRBV5-8 and J usage is TRBJ2-3; tentatively, D is TRBD1 (5 bases). Germline V CDR1 and CDR2: SGHTS, YDEGEE. CDR3 size: 13 residues. V shed 4 bases and J shed 3 bases, with 9 bases lying between them. The CDR3 loop reads CASSLYRTDTQYF. CDR3 DNA sequence: TGTGCCAGCAGCCTATACAGGACAGATACGCAGTATTTT.

V and J are TRBV13 and TRBJ2-1, with 9 bases matching TRBD2. Germline assignment: CDR1 PRHDT and CDR2 FYEKMQ (reference sequence). The CDR3 spans 15 residues. V lost 6 bases, J lost 3 bases, and 6 bases stayed unmatched. The CDR3 region has the DNA TGTGCCAGCAGTCAGAGCGGGGGGCGCTACAATGAGCAGTTCTTC. This translates into CASSQSGGRYNEQFF.

The chain links TRBV19 to TRBJ1-5, with D uncertain. CDR1 is LNHDA and CDR2 is SQIVND in the germline V gene (reference sequence). The CDR3 is made up of 13 amino acids. Trimming stripped 5 bases from V and 4 bases from J, with 9 bases between. The CDR3 DNA reads TGTGCCAGTAGTGTGAGTTATAATCAGCCCCAGCATTTT. Amino acid sequence: CASSVSYNQPQHF.

The chain links TRBV13 to TRBJ1-1, with D tentatively TRBD1 (5 bases). Germline V gene sequence: CDR1 PRHDT, CDR2 FYEKMQ (reference sequence). The V and J ends lost 1 base and 2 bases respectively, with 14 bases between them. CDR3 length equals 16 residues. CDR3 region: CASSLAGVRSNTEAFF. In nucleotides, the CDR3 is TGTGCCAGCAGCTTAGCGGGGGTTCGGAGTAACACTGAAGCTTTCTTT.

This chain links TRBV27 with TRBJ1-6, with a weak D call TRBD1 (6 bases). The CDR3 consists of 15 residues. CDR1 MNHEY and CDR2 SMNVEV come from the germline V gene (reference sequence). V was shortened by 6 bases and J by 7 bases, with 16 bases between the two germline ends. This CDR3 is CASSLEGGLNSPLHF. DNA of the CDR3: TGTGCCAGCAGCCTTGAGGGGGGCTTAAATTCACCCCTCCACTTT.

The V call is TRBV6-8, the J call TRBJ2-7; 7 nucleotides match TRBD1. V lost 6 bases, J lost 0 bases, and 8 bases stayed unmatched. This CDR3 has 15 residues. Germline CDR1 and CDR2: MNHGY and SAAAGT. CDR3 protein: CASSLRDSRSYEQYF. CDR3 bases: TGTGCCAGCAGCCTACGGGACAGCCGCTCCTACGAGCAGTACTTC.

The chain is built from TRBV6-5 and TRBJ2-3; D is ambiguous. The CDR3 sequence is 12 residues long. V was clipped by 5 bases and J by 4 bases, with 7 bases between them. Germline-derived CDR1 and CDR2 are MNHEY and SVGAGI. The CDR3 reads CASSIQSDTQYF. As DNA, the CDR3 is TGTGCCAGCAGTATCCAGTCAGATACGCAGTATTTT.

The rearrangement uses TRBV18 and TRBJ1-2; tentative D call: TRBD1 (6 bases). Deletions cut 6 bases from V and 5 bases from J, with 22 bases between. The length of the CDR3 is 16 residues. The germline V gene encodes CDR1 KGHSH and CDR2 LQKENI. For the CDR3, the DNA is TGTGCCAGCTCTCCGAACAGGGATTCGATTGGTTATGGCTACACCTTC. Amino acids: CASSPNRDSIGYGYTF.

The rearrangement joins TRBV2 to TRBJ2-5; TRBD1 is a possible D gene (6 bases). This CDR3 contains 15 residues. Trimming took off 6 bases at V and 2 bases at J, with 16 bases between the two ends. The germline CDR1 and CDR2 sequences are SNHLY and FYNNEI. In nucleotides, the CDR3 is TGTGCCAGCAGGGGTCCGGGACAAATACAAGAGACCCAGTACTTC. Protein sequence: CASRGPGQIQETQYF.

The chain joins TRBV10-3 to TRBJ1-5; D gene uncertain. CDR3 length equals 13 residues. Trimming cost V 3 bases and J 2 bases, with 5 bases left between them. Looked up from germline, CDR1 is ENHRY and CDR2 is SYGVKD. As DNA, the CDR3 is TGTGCCATCAGTGAAACGGGCAATCAGCCCCAGCATTTT. It is translated as CAISETGNQPQHF.

The CDR3 DNA reads as TGTGCCAGCAGGCGCCTAGGGACAGGATCCGGAGGTTATGGCTACACCTTC. Its translation is CASRRLGTGSGGYGYTF. This sequence joins TRBV27 and TRBJ1-2; 8 positions match TRBD1. V lost 6 bases to trimming and J lost 5 bases; unmatched junction nucleotides: 17. Germline lookup yields CDR1 MNHEY and CDR2 SMNVEV (reference sequence). CDR3 length: 17 amino acids.

In this sample, this clone turned up a few times. The chain combines TRBV21-1 with TRBJ1-6; the table's D gene call, TRBD1, was not cross checked with the DNA. TRBV21-1 is flagged as a pseudogene. The CDR3 sequence is 17 residues long. The chain's CDR3 is CASSRGSSPSYNSPLHF. As DNA, the CDR3 is TGTGCCAGCAGCAGGGGCAGCTCCCCCTCCTATAATTCACCCCTCCACTTT.

The chain joins TRBV9 to TRBJ2-4; 14 bases line up with TRBD2. The germline CDR1 and CDR2 sequences are SGDLS and YYNGEE. The CDR3 extends over 14 amino acids. V lost 4 bases to trimming and J lost 15 bases; unmatched junction nucleotides: 9. This CDR3 is CASSPRTSGGPGYF. The DNA of the CDR3 is TGTGCCAGCAGCCCGCGGACTAGCGGGGGGCCTGGGTACTTC.

The V call is TRBV5-4, the J call TRBJ2-5; D unresolved. The CDR3 has 11 residues. Trimming stripped 2 bases from V and 4 bases from J, with 3 bases between. CDR1 and CDR2 from the germline V gene are SGHNT and YYREEE (reference sequence). The CDR3 spells CASSFGETQYF. The CDR3 coding sequence is TGTGCCAGCAGCTTTGGAGAGACCCAGTACTTC.

This clone has only one observation. This chain connects TRBV2 to TRBJ1-1, with 8 bases lining up with TRBD1. V lost 1 base, J lost 8 bases, and 3 bases stayed unmatched. CDR1 is SNHLY and CDR2 is FYNNEI in the germline V gene. The CDR3 has 13 amino acids. CDR3 region: CASSEVRTGEAFF. The CDR3 coding sequence is TGTGCCAGCAGTGAAGTACGGACAGGGGAAGCTTTCTTT.

The chain employs TRBV2 and TRBJ1-1; TRBD1 is a possible D gene (6 bases). The CDR3 length is 15 residues. V gave up 4 bases and J gave up 0 bases, with 12 bases separating them. Looked up from germline, CDR1 is SNHLY and CDR2 is FYNNEI. CDR3 in DNA: TGTGCCAGCAGTGGAGGACAGCCTATGAACACTGAAGCTTTCTTT. This sequence encodes CASSGGQPMNTEAFF.

V usage is TRBV4-2 and J usage is TRBJ1-2; D is undetermined. V lost 0 bases to trimming and J lost 4 bases, with 6 bases between them. Per germline, CDR1 LGHNA and CDR2 YNFKEQ. The CDR3 has 13 residues. Written as DNA, the CDR3 is TGTGCCAGCAGCCAAGAGGCCGGCTATGGCTACACCTTC. Residues: CASSQEAGYGYTF.

This clone was picked up one time. The CDR3 here is CASSKAVDRMNTEAFF. The DNA of the CDR3 is TGTGCCAGCAGCAAGGCGGTGGACAGAATGAACACTGAAGCTTTCTTT. The chain combines TRBV11-2 with TRBJ1-1, with a possible D match to TRBD1 (6 bases). V lost 5 bases, J lost 0 bases, and 16 bases lay in between. The length of the CDR3 is 16 residues. Germline-derived CDR1 and CDR2 are SGHAT and FQNNGV.

This clone was detected only once. V gene TRBV6-5 combines with J gene TRBJ1-2, with 10 positions matching TRBD1. V was pared by 6 bases and J by 4 bases, with 8 bases of the junction left unmatched. Per the germline V gene, CDR1 is MNHEY and CDR2 is SVGAGI. CDR3 size: 15 residues. The CDR3 protein is CASRPQTGGVYGYTF. The CDR3 nucleotides are TGTGCCAGCAGACCTCAGACAGGGGGCGTCTATGGCTACACCTTC.